Below are 2 T cell receptor beta chains sequenced from a single sample in a study of blood T cell repertoires in COVID-19. This table comes from immunoSEQ multiplex PCR, and its TCRdb copy is limited to in-frame clones, with some not included. The data show some 270,000 clones, with about nine tenths seen just once and approximately 2.2% held by the top ten. The material sequenced was peripheral blood. These receptor sequences come from a man aged 45-65 years with acute or convalescent COVID-19.

The chain is built from TRBV27 and TRBJ2-5; 12 nucleotides line up with TRBD1. The CDR3 is 15 residues long. Germline values: CDR1 MNHEY, CDR2 SMNVEV (reference sequence). V lost 4 bases and J lost 4; bases outside the gene matches: 4. Here the CDR3 reads CASSSGTGGVETQYF. DNA of the CDR3: TGTGCCAGCAGTTCCGGGACAGGGGGCGTAGAGACCCAGTACTTC.

The gene calls are TRBV6-6 and TRBJ1-2; 9 nucleotides agree with TRBD1. The CDR3 runs 15 residues. In germline, CDR1 is MNHNY, CDR2 SVGAGI (reference sequence). V shed 3 bases and J 3 bases; nucleotides not matched to a gene: 5. As DNA, the CDR3 is TGTGCCAGCAGTTATACGGGACAGGGATACTATGGCTACACCTTC. Translating gives CASSYTGQGYYGYTF.